Listed here are 26 T cell receptor beta chains from one sample, sequenced in a study of graft-versus-host responses after intestinal transplantation. Using immunoSEQ multiplex PCR, the repertoire was profiled, and TCRdb retains in-frame clones only, with some absent. The sample yields about 120,000 clones, over 85% seen once. The antigens for these receptors are not known. The sequencing used unstimulated CD4+ T cells sorted from spleen or lymph node cells, collected before transplant. The origin of the receptors is a human donor who was the organ donor for an intestinal transplant.

As DNA, the CDR3 is TGTGCCAGCAGAAAGGAGGAAGGCGGGACGTCCTACGAGCAGTACTTC. Its protein product is CASRKEEGGTSYEQYF. The chain uses TRBV27 and TRBJ2-7; the D gene is possibly TRBD2 (6 bases). This CDR3 has 16 residues. Trimming stripped 6 bases from V and 1 base from J, with 19 bases between. In germline, CDR1 is MNHEY, CDR2 SMNVEV (reference sequence).

The chain has TRBV21-1 and TRBJ2-3; the table calls TRBD2, which could not be checked here. TRBV21-1 is noted as a pseudogene. This CDR3 comprises 19 residues. CDR3 region: CASSKSRTSGRVLTDTQYF. CDR3 DNA sequence: TGTGCCAGCAGCAAGAGTCGGACTAGCGGGAGGGTCCTCACAGATACGCAGTATTTT.

The gene calls are TRBV6-5 and TRBJ1-5, with TRBD1 as a possible D gene (5 bases). This CDR3 is built from 13 residues. CDR1 MNHEY and CDR2 SVGAGI come from the germline V gene. The V and J ends lost 7 bases and 0 bases respectively, with 7 bases between them. The CDR3 coding sequence is TGTGCCAGCAAGGACAATAGCAATCAGCCCCAGCATTTT. This gives the protein CASKDNSNQPQHF.

The chain carries TRBV28 and TRBJ2-3, with D possibly matching TRBD2 (5 bases). CDR3 length equals 17 residues. Trimming pared 3 bases from V and 1 base from J, leaving 17 bases between. Germline CDR1 reads MDHEN; CDR2 reads SYDVKM. This CDR3 is CASSFRVGRLRTDTQYF. The CDR3 DNA reads as TGTGCCAGCAGTTTTAGAGTGGGCAGACTACGCACAGATACGCAGTATTTT. The full variable domain, in which reference TRBV28 and TRBJ2-3 provide the parts outside the CDR3, is DVKVTQSSRYLVKRTGEKVFLECVQDMDHENMFWYRQDPGLGLRLIYFSYDVKMKEKGDIPEGYSVSREKKERFSLILESASTNQTSMYLCASSFRVGRLRTDTQYFGPGTRLTVL.

This chain connects TRBV5-1 to TRBJ2-1; 9 nucleotides match TRBD2. The V gene end was trimmed by 0 bases and the J gene end by 2 bases; junction bases not matched to a gene: 6. This CDR3 has 17 residues. CDR1 and CDR2 (germline): SGHRS, YFSETQ. The CDR3 sequence is CASSLVVTSGAYNEQFF. The DNA for the CDR3 is TGCGCCAGCAGCTTGGTTGTGACTAGCGGTGCCTACAATGAGCAGTTCTTC.

The rearrangement uses TRBV19 and TRBJ1-2; 8 positions agree with TRBD1. The CDR3 consists of 15 residues. J was trimmed by 2 bases and V by 4 bases; bases with no gene match: 6. Germline CDR1 LNHDA, CDR2 SQIVND (reference sequence). Written as DNA, the CDR3 is TGTGCCAGTAGTACGACAGGGGCCTCAAACTATGGCTACACCTTC. This translates into CASSTTGASNYGYTF.

This clone was observed a single time. This chain links TRBV19 with TRBJ2-1, with 13 bases lining up with TRBD2. Looked up from germline, CDR1 is LNHDA and CDR2 is SQIVND (reference sequence). Trimming cost V 0 bases and J 9 bases; bases outside gene matches: 5. The CDR3 loop spans 16 amino acids. The CDR3 DNA sequence: TGTGCCAGTAGTATAGATCCTACTAGCGGGAGGGGTGAGCAGTTCTTC. As protein: CASSIDPTSGRGEQFF.

This clone was counted a single time. DNA of the CDR3: TGTGCCAGCAGCTCCGACAGGGGTGGTAGCAATCAGCCCCAGCATTTT. It specifies CASSSDRGGSNQPQHF. This chain joins TRBV5-6 and TRBJ1-5; 8 bases map to TRBD1. The CDR3 has 16 residues. Germline V gives CDR1 SGHDT, CDR2 YYEEEE. Trimming took 3 bases from V and 0 from J; bases not matched to a gene: 5.

V and J are TRBV6-1 and TRBJ1-1; maybe TRBD1 (5 bases). The CDR3 is 12 amino acids. Germline CDR1 and CDR2: MNHNS and SASEGT. V gave up 6 bases and J gave up 4 bases, with 9 bases separating them. In DNA form, the CDR3 reads TGTGCCAGCAGCCGGGGGGGCACTGAAGCTTTCTTT. Its translation is CASSRGGTEAFF.

The chain links TRBV7-9 to TRBJ1-4; D might be TRBD1 (5 bases). V gave up 5 bases and J gave up 0 bases, with 7 bases separating them. Germline V lookup: CDR1 SEHNR, CDR2 FQNEAQ (reference sequence). This CDR3 comprises 14 residues. The CDR3 DNA reads as TGTGCCAGCAGCCCAGGGACAACTAATGAAAAACTGTTTTTT. Translating gives CASSPGTTNEKLFF.

The J gene is TRBJ2-1, the V gene TRBV7-6; 11 nucleotides line up with TRBD2. Germline V gives CDR1 SGHVS, CDR2 FNYEAQ. The CDR3 contains 18 residues. V shed 1 base and J 5 bases; nucleotides not matched to a gene: 10. CDR3 DNA: TGTGCCAGCAGCTTAGATAGGTCTAGCGGGAGGCTACACAATGAGCAGTTCTTC. Translating gives CASSLDRSSGRLHNEQFF.

This rearrangement joins TRBV5-4 to TRBJ1-3; no clear D. With 0 bases removed from V and 4 bases from J, the gap between germline ends came to 8 bases. Germline CDR1 is SGHNT and CDR2 is YYREEE (reference sequence). This CDR3 spans 14 amino acids. This chain's CDR3 is CASSLASAGNTIYF. The CDR3 nucleotides read TGTGCCAGCAGCTTGGCCAGCGCCGGAAACACCATATATTTT.

This chain connects TRBV19 to TRBJ1-4, with D unclear. The length of the CDR3 is 15 residues. Germline CDR1 is LNHDA and CDR2 is SQIVND (reference sequence). Trimming shortened V by 6 bases and J by 2 bases, and 13 bases separated the two germline ends. The CDR3 nucleotides read TGTGCCAGTAGCCCAGGCGCCGGCACTAATGAAAAACTGTTTTTT. Translating gives CASSPGAGTNEKLFF. Filled out from reference TRBV19 and TRBJ1-4, the complete variable domain reads DGGITQSPKYLFRKEGQNVTLSCEQNLNHDAMYWYRQDPGQGLRLIYYSQIVNDFQKGDIAEGYSVSREKKESFPLTVTSAQKNPTAFYLCASSPGAGTNEKLFFGSGTQLSVL.

The chain has TRBV9 and TRBJ2-7; 12 bases map to TRBD2. J lost 4 bases, V lost 4 bases, and 6 bases had no gene match. Germline V gene lookup returns CDR1 SGDLS and CDR2 YYNGEE. CDR3 length equals 15 residues. The CDR3 bases are TGTGCCAGCAGCCCCCTAGCGGGAGGGGGGTACGAGCAGTACTTC. Protein sequence: CASSPLAGGGYEQYF.

This clone appeared a single time. The genes are TRBV5-1 and TRBJ2-7; 9 nucleotides align to TRBD1. Trimming removed 7 bases from V and 4 bases from J; junction bases left unmatched: 6. Germline V gene data show CDR1 as SGHRS and CDR2 as YFSETQ. This CDR3 comprises 13 residues. The CDR3 coding sequence is TGCGCCAGCGGACGGGACAGGGAATACGAGCAGTACTTC. This codes for CASGRDREYEQYF.

The CDR3 nucleotides are TGTGCCTGGAGTGGGCGAGACAGGGGGTATGGCTACACCTTC. Its protein is CAWSGRDRGYGYTF. This sequence joins TRBV30 and TRBJ1-2, with 9 bases fitting TRBD1. The CDR3 extends over 14 amino acids. Germline V gene data show CDR1 as GTSNPN and CDR2 as SVGIG (reference sequence). Trimming at V came to 1 base and at J to 5 bases, leaving 5 bases not matched to a gene.

The chain carries TRBV19 and TRBJ2-3; 7 bases fit TRBD1. The length of the CDR3 is 15 residues. The germline V gene encodes CDR1 LNHDA and CDR2 SQIVND (reference sequence). With 1 base clipped from V and 5 bases from J, the junction kept 6 bases outside the gene matches. In nucleotides, the CDR3 is TGTGCCAGTAGTATAGGAGGGGGCGTGATAGATACGCAGTATTTT. Amino acid sequence: CASSIGGGVIDTQYF.

The rearrangement links TRBV7-9 to TRBJ1-3; no reliable D call. This CDR3 is 11 amino acids long. V gave up 8 bases and J gave up 5 bases, with 7 bases separating them. CDR1 and CDR2 (germline): SEHNR, FQNEAQ (reference sequence). Here the CDR3 reads CASRRRNTIYF. CDR3 bases: TGTGCCAGCCGTAGGAGAAACACCATATATTTT.

The rearrangement uses TRBV5-4 and TRBJ2-2; 15 bases line up with TRBD2. CDR3 length: 19 residues. Losses at the gene ends were 3 bases for V and 2 bases for J; bases not matched to a gene: 8. Germline CDR1 and CDR2: SGHNT and YYREEE (reference sequence). CDR3 DNA: TGTGCCAGCAGCTCACCGGGACTAGCGGGAGGCCTCAACACCGGGGAGCTGTTTTTT. Its translation: CASSSPGLAGGLNTGELFF.

This chain links TRBV2 with TRBJ2-5, with 8 bases aligning to TRBD1. V was clipped by 3 bases and J by 5 bases; unmatched bases: 2. Germline assignment: CDR1 SNHLY and CDR2 FYNNEI. CDR3 length equals 13 residues. Here the CDR3 reads CASSEDRDETQYF. Written as DNA, the CDR3 is TGTGCCAGCAGTGAGGACAGGGACGAGACCCAGTACTTC.

The genes are TRBV28 and TRBJ1-1; tentative D call: TRBD1 (6 bases). Trimming cost V 8 bases and J 5 bases, with 21 bases left between them. The CDR3 runs to 15 residues. Germline V CDR1 and CDR2: MDHEN, SYDVKM. Written as DNA, the CDR3 is TGTGCCAGCGCTACCCGGGACACCCCAAAGACTGAAGCTTTCTTT. It encodes CASATRDTPKTEAFF.

This clone has only a few counts. The J gene is TRBJ1-1, the V gene TRBV6-5; D gene ambiguous. V lost 0 bases and J lost 5, with 13 bases in between. The CDR3 spans 15 residues. Germline values: CDR1 MNHEY, CDR2 SVGAGI. This CDR3 is CASSYSRLGETEAFF. The CDR3 DNA follows: TGTGCCAGCAGTTACTCGCGGCTCGGGGAGACTGAAGCTTTCTTT.

This chain links TRBV5-6 with TRBJ1-1, with TRBD1 identical over 11 bases. Germline assignment: CDR1 SGHDT and CDR2 YYEEEE. The CDR3 sequence is 15 residues long. V shed 4 bases and J 5 bases; nucleotides not matched to a gene: 7. For the CDR3, the DNA is TGTGCCAGCAGCCGGCGGACAGGGGGCAAGACTGAAGCTTTCTTT. Amino acid sequence: CASSRRTGGKTEAFF. The whole variable domain, filled in from reference TRBV5-6 and TRBJ1-1, reads DAGVTQSPTHLIKTRGQQVTLRCSPKSGHDTVSWYQQALGQGPQFIFQYYEEEERQRGNFPDRFSGHQFPNYSSELNVNALLLGDSALYLCASSRRTGGKTEAFFGQGTRLTVV.

A few counts support this clone. The chain joins TRBV6-5 to TRBJ2-7, with a tentative D call TRBD1 (6 bases). Per germline, CDR1 MNHEY and CDR2 SVGAGI. The V gene lost 0 bases and the J gene lost 4 bases, with 10 bases spanning the gap. The CDR3 has 14 residues. The CDR3 reads CASSYSGGDYEQYF. CDR3 sequence (DNA): TGTGCCAGCAGTTACTCAGGGGGTGATTACGAGCAGTACTTC.

In nucleotides, the CDR3 is TGTGCCAGCAGCGAGGGGGAGGGAACGCCACCCCTCCACTTT. Amino acids: CASSEGEGTPPLHF. The genes are TRBV9 and TRBJ1-6; weak D call: TRBD1 (6 bases). Germline V gene lookup returns CDR1 SGDLS and CDR2 YYNGEE. V lost 3 bases, J lost 11 bases, and 15 bases lay in between. The CDR3 runs 14 residues. The full variable domain, rest sourced from reference TRBV9 and TRBJ1-6, is DSGVTQTPKHLITATGQRVTLRCSPRSGDLSVYWYQQSLDQGLQFLIQYYNGEERAKGNILERFSAQQFPDLHSELNLSSLELGDSALYFCASSEGEGTPPLHFGNGTRLTVT.

As concerns this clone: Other DNA sequences in the same sample also yield this CDR3. The rearrangement joins TRBV18 to TRBJ1-2; a weak D match, TRBD1 (5 bases). From germline, CDR1 is KGHSH and CDR2 LQKENI. Trimming cost V 2 bases and J 7 bases, with 5 bases left between them. The CDR3 runs to 11 residues. The CDR3 spells CASSPGGGYTF. CDR3 sequence (DNA): TGTGCCAGCTCACCAGGGGGTGGCTACACCTTC.